These T cell receptor beta chains were read from a single sample in a study of blood T cells in healthy people across ages. Each CDR3 protein gets one entry after TCRdb re-called the 5' RACE reads with MiXCR. This sample has 1.2 million to 1.5 million distinct CDR3 sequences, with 59% found just once. Source material: blood. These receptors all stem from a man between 18 and 29 years old in good health. Each CDR3 is given with its conserved first and last residue. A D gene is named only where the DNA matches it firmly. Clone size is stated in some rows and not others, as once, few, many or a class when expanded.

v_call	j_call	clone_size	d_call	cdr3_nt	cdr3_aa
TRBV10-2	TRBJ2-3	-	TRBD2	TGCGCCAGCAGCTACGCACTAGCGGGCACAGATACGCAGTATTTT	CASSYALAGTDTQYF
TRBV13	TRBJ2-7	few	TRBD1	TGTGCCAGCAGCTACCCGGACAGGAGCTACGAGCAGTACTTC	CASSYPDRSYEQYF
TRBV20-1	TRBJ1-2	-	TRBD1	TGCAGTGCTAGTGCCGGGACAGCATCCAACTATGGCTACACCTTC	CSASAGTASNYGYTF
TRBV4-2	TRBJ2-7	-	TRBD2	TGTGCCAGCAGCCAGATAGCGGGGACCCAGGACGAGCAGTACTTC	CASSQIAGTQDEQYF
TRBV10-3	TRBJ2-4	few	TRBD1	TGTGCCATCAGTGAGGACAGGGACATTCAGTACTTC	CAISEDRDIQYF
TRBV27	TRBJ2-3	-	TRBD2	TGTGCCAGCACCTCCCCGTTGGGAGGGCAGGTCCACCCCACAGATACGCAGTATTTT	CASTSPLGGQVHPTDTQYF
TRBV20-1	TRBJ2-3	-	TRBD1	TGCAGTGCTAGTACCGGGACAGTTAGCACAGATACGCAGTATTTT	CSASTGTVSTDTQYF
TRBV4-2	TRBJ2-7	-	-	TGTGCCAGCAGCCAAGAGTGGGTCGGGCGAGACGAGCAGTACTTC	CASSQEWVGRDEQYF
TRBV20-1	TRBJ1-5	-	-	TGCAGTGCTAGCGGGTTTAGCAATCAGCCCCAGCATTTT	CSASGFSNQPQHF
TRBV4-1	TRBJ1-2	-	-	TGCGCCAGCAGCCAAGATTCGGCGGGGCGATATGGCTACACCTTC	CASSQDSAGRYGYTF
TRBV9	TRBJ1-1	few	-	TGTGCCAGCAGCGTAGAGGCGAACACTGAAGCTTTCTTT	CASSVEANTEAFF
TRBV5-8	TRBJ2-7	-	-	TGTGCCAGCAGCCCGGCGGTCCCCGAGCAGTACTTC	CASSPAVPEQYF
TRBV13	TRBJ1-1	-	-	TGTGCCAGCAGCTTAGATGTAGGGGAGAACACTGAAGCTTTCTTT	CASSLDVGENTEAFF
TRBV7-2	TRBJ2-7	-	TRBD2	TGTGCCAGCAGAATGACTAGCGGGACTCATGAGCAGTACTTC	CASRMTSGTHEQYF
TRBV24-1	TRBJ2-1	-	TRBD2	TGTGCCACCAGTGATGGTGGGGGGGTTTTTTGGGAGCAGTTCTTC	CATSDGGGVFWEQFF
TRBV6-1	TRBJ2-7	once	TRBD1	TGTGCCAGCAAGGACAGGGGGGGCTCCTACGAGCAGTACTTC	CASKDRGGSYEQYF
TRBV4-1	TRBJ1-2	-	-	TGCGCCAGCAGCCCCCGTGAAGTGCAGGGCTGTGGCTACACCTTC	CASSPREVQGCGYTF
TRBV5-1	TRBJ2-5	few	TRBD1	TGCGCCAGCAGCGAGCCCGGGACAGCACAAGAGACCCAGTACTTC	CASSEPGTAQETQYF
TRBV5-1	TRBJ2-1	-	TRBD2	TGCGCCAGCAGCGCGGAGAGACTAGCGGGACTCAATGAGCAGGTCTTC	CASSAERLAGLNEQVF
TRBV20-1	TRBJ1-5	-	-	TGCAGTGCTAGGTGGTCAGGGAGCAATCAGCCCCAGCATTTT	CSARWSGSNQPQHF
TRBV11-2	TRBJ2-4	-	-	TGTGCCAGCAGCTTAACTGACAACCTAGCCAAAAACATTCAGTACTTC	CASSLTDNLAKNIQYF
TRBV5-1	TRBJ2-7	once	TRBD1	TGCGCCAGCAGCCCGGGGGACAGGGGATTCTCCTACGAGCAGTACTTC	CASSPGDRGFSYEQYF
TRBV27	TRBJ2-1	-	-	TGTGCCAGCAGTACCAGACAGAATGGGCCAACCTACAATGAGCAGTTCTTC	CASSTRQNGPTYNEQFF
TRBV6-6	TRBJ1-1	-	TRBD1	TGTGCCAGCAGTCCACCGGGACAGGGTAAAAGAACTGAAGCTTTCTTT	CASSPPGQGKRTEAFF
TRBV20-1	TRBJ2-7	-	TRBD2	TGCAGTGCTAGAGACCTGGGACTAGCGGGAGGTTCGGGAGAGCAGTACTTC	CSARDLGLAGGSGEQYF
TRBV11-2	TRBJ2-3	-	TRBD1	TGTGCCAGCAGCACAGGGGACAGGGTCGACCTCTCAGATACGCAGTATTTT	CASSTGDRVDLSDTQYF
TRBV20-1	TRBJ2-7	-	TRBD2	TGCAGTGCTAGTAGCGGGGGGGACTACAATGAGCAGTACTTC	CSASSGGDYNEQYF
TRBV6-2/TRBV6-3	TRBJ2-1	-	TRBD2	TGTGCCAGCAGTAGTATTAGCGGGAATGAGCAGTTCTTC	CASSSISGNEQFF
TRBV25-1	TRBJ2-1	-	-	TGTGCCAGCAGTGGAGCGGATTACTCCTACAATGAGCAGTTCTTC	CASSGADYSYNEQFF
TRBV4-3	TRBJ2-5	-	TRBD1	TGCGCCAGCAGCCAAGGGGCCCGACCACAGGGGGCAGTTGAGACCCAGTACTTC	CASSQGARPQGAVETQYF
TRBV3-1	TRBJ2-1	once	TRBD2	TGTGCCAGCAGCCAAGTCGGGACTAGCGGGAAGGGCGGGAATGAGCAGTTCTTC	CASSQVGTSGKGGNEQFF
TRBV29-1	TRBJ2-7	few	-	TGCAGCGTTGAATATCGGGGTGAGGGCGAGCAGTACTTC	CSVEYRGEGEQYF
TRBV3-1	TRBJ2-7	-	-	TGTGCCAGCAACCAAGATCCCGGACCCCTTGCCTACGAGCAGTACTTC	CASNQDPGPLAYEQYF
TRBV10-3	TRBJ1-2	few	TRBD1	TGTGCCATCACCAGGGACAGGGATTCGGGTGGCTACACCTTC	CAITRDRDSGGYTF
TRBV19	TRBJ2-7	-	-	TGTGCCAGTAGTATAGAGGGGGGACGGCAGTACGAGCAGTACTTC	CASSIEGGRQYEQYF
TRBV7-2	TRBJ2-3	-	TRBD2	TGTGCCAGCAGCTCCCGAGCGGGGGGACCCCTTAGCACAGATACGCAGTATTTT	CASSSRAGGPLSTDTQYF
TRBV4-2	TRBJ1-6	-	-	TGTGCCAGCAGCCAAGATGTCCGGGATTCACCCCTCCACTTT	CASSQDVRDSPLHF
TRBV29-1	TRBJ1-2	-	-	TGCAGCGTTGAACCGGCGCGGTTCTATGGCTACACCTTC	CSVEPARFYGYTF
TRBV4-1	TRBJ2-7	-	-	TGCGCCAGCAGCCCACCTGGGGCAGCCCCCTACGAGCAGTACTTC	CASSPPGAAPYEQYF
TRBV7-9	TRBJ2-1	-	TRBD1	TGTGCCAGCAGCGAGGGACAGGGGGGCTACAATGAGCAGTTCTTC	CASSEGQGGYNEQFF
TRBV7-2	TRBJ2-3	-	TRBD1	TGTGCCAGCAGCGTAACCACAGGGGATCTTCTCACAGATACGCAGTATTTT	CASSVTTGDLLTDTQYF
TRBV12-5	TRBJ2-7	few	-	TGTGCTAGTGGTCCTCGGGACGGAAGCTACGAGCAGTACTTC	CASGPRDGSYEQYF
TRBV29-1	TRBJ1-1	-	-	TGCAGCGTAGACCGGGCCAGCACTGAAGCTTTCTTT	CSVDRASTEAFF
TRBV9	TRBJ1-1	once	-	TGTGCCAGCAGCCCTTCGGCACTCGGGGTTACTGAAGCTTTCTTT	CASSPSALGVTEAFF